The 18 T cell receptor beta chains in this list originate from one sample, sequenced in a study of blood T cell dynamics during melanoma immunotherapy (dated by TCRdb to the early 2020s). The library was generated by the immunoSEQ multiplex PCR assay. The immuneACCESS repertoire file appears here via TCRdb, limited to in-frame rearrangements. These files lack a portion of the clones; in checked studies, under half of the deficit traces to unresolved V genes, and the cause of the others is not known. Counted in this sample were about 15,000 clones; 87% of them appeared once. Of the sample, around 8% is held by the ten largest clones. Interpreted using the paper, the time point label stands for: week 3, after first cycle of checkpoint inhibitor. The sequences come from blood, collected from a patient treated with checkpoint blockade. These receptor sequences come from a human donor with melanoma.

In nucleotides, the CDR3 is TGTGCCAGCAGCCGCAAGGGCCCAGGGGTTAACTTAAACATTCAGTACTTC. Its translation: CASSRKGPGVNLNIQYF. The chain combines TRBV21-1 with TRBJ2-4; the table's D gene call, TRBD1, was not cross checked with the DNA. TRBV21-1 is annotated as a pseudogene. CDR3 length equals 17 residues.

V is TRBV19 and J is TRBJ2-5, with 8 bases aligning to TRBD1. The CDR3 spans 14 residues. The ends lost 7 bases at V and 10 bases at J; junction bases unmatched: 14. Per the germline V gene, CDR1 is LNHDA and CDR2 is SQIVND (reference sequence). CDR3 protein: CASNPTGASRGQYF. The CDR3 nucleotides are TGTGCCAGTAACCCGACAGGGGCGTCGAGGGGCCAGTACTTC.

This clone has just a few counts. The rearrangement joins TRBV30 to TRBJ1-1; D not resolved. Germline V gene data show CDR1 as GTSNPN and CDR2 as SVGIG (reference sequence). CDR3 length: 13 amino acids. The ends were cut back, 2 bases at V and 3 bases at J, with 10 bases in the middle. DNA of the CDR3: TGTGCCTGGAGTTCTTGGCGGGACACTGAAGCTTTCTTT. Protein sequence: CAWSSWRDTEAFF.

The CDR3 here is CASRKLAVSSYNEQFF. DNA for the CDR3: TGTGCCAGTAGGAAACTAGCGGTGAGCTCCTACAATGAGCAGTTCTTC. The gene calls are TRBV19 and TRBJ2-1; TRBD2 aligns across 8 bases. Per the germline V gene, CDR1 is LNHDA and CDR2 is SQIVND (reference sequence). V lost 6 bases and J lost 0; bases outside the gene matches: 7. This CDR3 has 16 amino acids. Based on the CDR3 plus reference TRBV19 and TRBJ2-1, the full variable domain is DGGITQSPKYLFRKEGQNVTLSCEQNLNHDAMYWYRQDPGQGLRLIYYSQIVNDFQKGDIAEGYSVSREKKESFPLTVTSAQKNPTAFYLCASRKLAVSSYNEQFFGPGTRLTVL.

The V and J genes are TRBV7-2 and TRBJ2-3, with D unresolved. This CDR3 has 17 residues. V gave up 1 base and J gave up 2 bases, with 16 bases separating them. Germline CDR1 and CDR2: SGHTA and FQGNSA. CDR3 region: CASSLELVISFTDTQYF. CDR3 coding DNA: TGTGCCAGCAGCTTAGAGTTGGTGATCTCCTTCACAGATACGCAGTATTTT.

The CDR3 loop is CASSLERLSGNTIYF. CDR3 in DNA: TGTGCCAGCAGCTTGGAGAGACTCTCTGGAAACACCATATATTTT. The V gene is TRBV5-6, the J gene TRBJ1-3, with D unclear. Deletions cut 0 bases from V and 0 bases from J, with 7 bases between. CDR3 length equals 15 residues. CDR1 SGHDT and CDR2 YYEEEE come from the germline V gene.

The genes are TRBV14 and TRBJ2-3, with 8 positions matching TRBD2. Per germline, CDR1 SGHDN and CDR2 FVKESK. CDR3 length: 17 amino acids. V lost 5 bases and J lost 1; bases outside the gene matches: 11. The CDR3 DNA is TGTGCCAGCAGCAAAGGACTAGCCCCGTCCGGCACAGATACGCAGTATTTT. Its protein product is CASSKGLAPSGTDTQYF.

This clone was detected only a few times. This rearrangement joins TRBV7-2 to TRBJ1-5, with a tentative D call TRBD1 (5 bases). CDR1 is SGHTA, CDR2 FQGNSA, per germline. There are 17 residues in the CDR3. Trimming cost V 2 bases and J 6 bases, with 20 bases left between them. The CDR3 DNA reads TGTGCCAGCAGCTTATGGCCCGGGACGGCGGCGGTTCAGCCCCAGCATTTT. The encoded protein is CASSLWPGTAAVQPQHF.

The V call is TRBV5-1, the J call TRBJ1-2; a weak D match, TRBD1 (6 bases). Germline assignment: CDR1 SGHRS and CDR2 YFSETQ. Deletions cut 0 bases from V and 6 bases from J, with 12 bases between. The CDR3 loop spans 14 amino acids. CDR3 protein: CASSLVGQNNGYTF. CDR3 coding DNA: TGCGCCAGCAGCTTGGTCGGACAGAATAATGGCTACACCTTC.

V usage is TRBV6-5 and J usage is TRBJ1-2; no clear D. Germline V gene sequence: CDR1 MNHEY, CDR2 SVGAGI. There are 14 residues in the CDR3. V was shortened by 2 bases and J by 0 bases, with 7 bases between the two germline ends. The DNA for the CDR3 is TGTGCCAGCAGTTACGGTAGTCCTAACTATGGCTACACCTTC. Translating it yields CASSYGSPNYGYTF.

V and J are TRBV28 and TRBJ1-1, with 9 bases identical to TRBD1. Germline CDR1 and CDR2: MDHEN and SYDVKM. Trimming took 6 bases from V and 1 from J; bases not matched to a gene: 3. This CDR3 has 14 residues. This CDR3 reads CASSGTGKNTEAFF. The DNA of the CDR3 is TGTGCCAGCAGCGGGACAGGGAAGAACACTGAAGCTTTCTTT.

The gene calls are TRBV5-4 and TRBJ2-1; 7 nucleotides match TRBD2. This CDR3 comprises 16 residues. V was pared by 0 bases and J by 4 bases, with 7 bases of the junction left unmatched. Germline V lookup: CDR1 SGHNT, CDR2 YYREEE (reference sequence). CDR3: CASSLEGGRRYNEQFF. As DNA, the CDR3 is TGTGCCAGCAGCTTGGAGGGCGGGAGAAGATACAATGAGCAGTTCTTC.

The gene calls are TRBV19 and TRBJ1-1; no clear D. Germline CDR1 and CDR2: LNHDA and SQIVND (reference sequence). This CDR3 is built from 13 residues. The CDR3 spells CGVIGKRNTEAFF. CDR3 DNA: TGTGGGGTGATTGGGAAGAGAAACACTGAAGCTTTCTTT.

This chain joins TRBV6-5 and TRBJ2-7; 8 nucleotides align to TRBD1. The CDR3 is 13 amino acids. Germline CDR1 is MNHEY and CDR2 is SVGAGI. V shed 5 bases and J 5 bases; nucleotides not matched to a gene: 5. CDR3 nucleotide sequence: TGTGCCAGCAGTAGGACAGGGTCGAACGAGCAGTACTTC. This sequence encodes CASSRTGSNEQYF.

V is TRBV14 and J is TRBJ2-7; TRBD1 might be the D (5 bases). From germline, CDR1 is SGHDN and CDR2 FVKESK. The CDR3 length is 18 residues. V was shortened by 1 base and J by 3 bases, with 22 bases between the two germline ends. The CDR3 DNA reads TGTGCCAGCAGCCAAGGACAGTTATCCCGTTTGAGAAGCTACGAGCAGTACTTC. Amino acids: CASSQGQLSRLRSYEQYF. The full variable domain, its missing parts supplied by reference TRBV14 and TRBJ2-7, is EAGVTQFPSHSVIEKGQTVTLRCDPISGHDNLYWYRRVMGKEIKFLLHFVKESKQDESGMPNNRFLAERTGGTYSTLKVQPAELEDSGVYFCASSQGQLSRLRSYEQYFGPGTRLTVT.

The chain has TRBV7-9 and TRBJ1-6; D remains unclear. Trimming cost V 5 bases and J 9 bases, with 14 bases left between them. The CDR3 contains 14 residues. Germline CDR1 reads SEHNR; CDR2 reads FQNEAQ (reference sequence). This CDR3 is CASSEAGRFSPLHF. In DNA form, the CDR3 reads TGTGCCAGCAGCGAGGCTGGCCGGTTTTCACCCCTCCACTTT.

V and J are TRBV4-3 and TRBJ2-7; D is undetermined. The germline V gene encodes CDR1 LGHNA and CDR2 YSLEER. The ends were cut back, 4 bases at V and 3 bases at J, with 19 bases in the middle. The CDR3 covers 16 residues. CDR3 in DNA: TGCGCCAGCAGCCCCTGGAGCCAGGCAGAAGTCTACGAGCAGTACTTC. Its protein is CASSPWSQAEVYEQYF.

The CDR3 DNA is TGTGCCAGCAGCTTCCGGGACAGAGGAAACACCATATATTTT. Translation gives CASSFRDRGNTIYF. This rearrangement joins TRBV7-8 to TRBJ1-3; TRBD1 agrees at 7 bases. The J segment lost 4 bases and the V segment lost 3 bases, leaving 3 bases of the junction unmatched. CDR1 is SGHVS, CDR2 FQNEAQ, per germline. This CDR3 is built from 14 residues.